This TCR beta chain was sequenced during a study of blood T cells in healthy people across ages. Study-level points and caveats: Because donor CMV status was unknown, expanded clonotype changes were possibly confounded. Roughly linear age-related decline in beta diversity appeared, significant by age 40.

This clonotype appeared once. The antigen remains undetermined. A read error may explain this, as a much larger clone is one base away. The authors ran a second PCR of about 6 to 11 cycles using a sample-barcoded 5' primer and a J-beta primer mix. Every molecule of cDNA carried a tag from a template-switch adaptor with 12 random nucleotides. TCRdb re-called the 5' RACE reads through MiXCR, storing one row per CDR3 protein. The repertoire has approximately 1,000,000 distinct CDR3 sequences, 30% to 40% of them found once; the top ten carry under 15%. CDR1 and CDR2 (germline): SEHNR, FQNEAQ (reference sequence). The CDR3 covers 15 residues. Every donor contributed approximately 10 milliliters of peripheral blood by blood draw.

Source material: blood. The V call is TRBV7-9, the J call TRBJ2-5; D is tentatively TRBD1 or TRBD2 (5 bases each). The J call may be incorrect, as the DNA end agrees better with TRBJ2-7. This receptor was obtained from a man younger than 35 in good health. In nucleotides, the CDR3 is TGTGCCAGCAGCTTTCCTCCGGTCGGGACCTGCGAGCAGTACTTC. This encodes CASSFPPVGTCEQYF.